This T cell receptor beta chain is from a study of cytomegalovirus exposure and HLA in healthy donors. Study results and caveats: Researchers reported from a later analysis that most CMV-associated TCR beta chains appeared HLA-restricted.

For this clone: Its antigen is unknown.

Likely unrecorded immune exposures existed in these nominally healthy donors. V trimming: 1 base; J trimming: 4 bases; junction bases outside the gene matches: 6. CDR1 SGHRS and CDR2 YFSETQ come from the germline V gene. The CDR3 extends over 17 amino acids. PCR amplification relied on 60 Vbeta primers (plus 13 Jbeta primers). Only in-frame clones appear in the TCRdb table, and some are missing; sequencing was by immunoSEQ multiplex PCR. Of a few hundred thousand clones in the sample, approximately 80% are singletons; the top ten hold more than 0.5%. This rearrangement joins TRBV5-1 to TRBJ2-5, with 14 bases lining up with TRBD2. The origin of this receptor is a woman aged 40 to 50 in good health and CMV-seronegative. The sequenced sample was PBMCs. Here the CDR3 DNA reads TGCGCCAGCAGCTTGCCGGCCGGACTAGCGGGGGGAGAGACCCAGTACTTC. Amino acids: CASSLPAGLAGGETQYF.